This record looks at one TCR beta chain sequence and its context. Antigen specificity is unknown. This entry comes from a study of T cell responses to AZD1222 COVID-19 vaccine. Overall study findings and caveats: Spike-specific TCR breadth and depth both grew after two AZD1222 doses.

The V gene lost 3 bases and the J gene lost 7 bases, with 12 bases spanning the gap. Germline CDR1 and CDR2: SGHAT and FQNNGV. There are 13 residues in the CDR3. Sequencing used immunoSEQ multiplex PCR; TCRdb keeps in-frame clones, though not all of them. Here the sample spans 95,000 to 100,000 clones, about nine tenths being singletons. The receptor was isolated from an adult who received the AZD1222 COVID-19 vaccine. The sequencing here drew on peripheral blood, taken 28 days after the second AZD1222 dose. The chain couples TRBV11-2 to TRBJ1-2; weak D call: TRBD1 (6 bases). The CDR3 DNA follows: TGTGCCAGCAGCTTTAACGGGGGGCCTGGCTACACCTTC. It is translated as CASSFNGGPGYTF.